The 24 T cell receptor beta chains below come from one sample, sequenced in a study of T cell changes during pregnancy in multiple sclerosis. Assay used: immunoSEQ multiplex PCR; TCRdb lists only in-frame clones, some missing. This sample yields 35,000 to 45,000 clones, of which more than 80% are seen a single time; roughly 1.2% belongs to the top ten. The source material was peripheral blood, sampled before pregnancy. These receptors all come from a female donor with multiple sclerosis, enrolled in a pregnancy study.

The chain joins TRBV7-9 to TRBJ2-1, with D possibly being TRBD2 (6 bases). Germline CDR1 SEHNR, CDR2 FQNEAQ (reference sequence). Trimming cost V 3 bases and J 8 bases, with 14 bases left between them. The CDR3 consists of 14 residues. The CDR3: CASSFYGSPYEQFF. CDR3 nucleotide sequence: TGTGCCAGCAGCTTTTACGGGAGTCCGTATGAGCAGTTCTTC.

The rearrangement uses TRBV5-5 and TRBJ2-2, with unresolved D. This CDR3 contains 15 residues. Germline-derived CDR1 and CDR2 are SGHKS and YYEKEE (reference sequence). V was shortened by 1 base and J by 3 bases, with 10 bases between the two germline ends. The CDR3 reads CASSLFSTDTGELFF. In DNA form, the CDR3 reads TGTGCCAGCAGCTTGTTTTCAACTGACACCGGGGAGCTGTTTTTT. The entire variable domain, with the rest obtained from reference TRBV5-5 and TRBJ2-2, is as follows: DAGVTQSPTHLIKTRGQQVTLRCSPISGHKSVSWYQQVLGQGPQFIFQYYEKEERGRGNFPDRFSARQFPNYSSELNVNALLLGDSALYLCASSLFSTDTGELFFGEGSRLTVL.

The V call is TRBV30, the J call TRBJ1-1; D may be TRBD1 (6 bases). The length of the CDR3 is 12 residues. Per the germline V gene, CDR1 is GTSNPN and CDR2 is SVGIG (reference sequence). V shed 8 bases and J shed 7 bases, with 17 bases lying between them. This chain's CDR3 is CAGGEGGFEAFF. CDR3 nucleotides: TGTGCCGGGGGTGAGGGGGGGTTTGAAGCTTTCTTT.

The rearrangement joins TRBV5-1 to TRBJ2-2, with 7 positions matching TRBD1. Trimming cost V 0 bases and J 0 bases; bases outside gene matches: 8. Germline loops: CDR1 SGHRS, CDR2 YFSETQ. The CDR3 length is 18 residues. CDR3 loop: CASSLGPGQFSNTGELFF. The CDR3 coding sequence is TGCGCCAGCAGCTTGGGACCGGGACAGTTTTCGAACACCGGGGAGCTGTTTTTT. The entire variable domain, with the rest obtained from reference TRBV5-1 and TRBJ2-2, is as follows: KAGVTQTPRYLIKTRGQQVTLSCSPISGHRSVSWYQQTPGQGLQFLFEYFSETQRNKGNFPGRFSGRQFSNSRSEMNVSTLELGDSALYLCASSLGPGQFSNTGELFFGEGSRLTVL.

The chain couples TRBV5-1 to TRBJ2-7; a weak D match, TRBD1 (5 bases). CDR1 and CDR2 (germline): SGHRS, YFSETQ. The CDR3 runs to 14 residues. Trimming shortened V by 3 bases and J by 2 bases, and 12 bases separated the two germline ends. This CDR3 is CASSSDSEAYEQYF. The CDR3 DNA sequence: TGCGCCAGCAGCTCCGACAGTGAGGCCTACGAGCAGTACTTC.

The genes are TRBV7-9 and TRBJ1-4, with D unresolved. From germline, CDR1 is SEHNR and CDR2 FQNEAQ (reference sequence). V lost 5 bases, J lost 0 bases, and 13 bases lay in between. CDR3 length: 16 amino acids. DNA of the CDR3: TGTGCCAGCAGCCAGAGGGCGGTCTCAACTAATGAAAAACTGTTTTTT. Amino acid sequence: CASSQRAVSTNEKLFF.

V is TRBV18 and J is TRBJ2-7; 11 bases align to TRBD2. This CDR3 has 14 residues. V lost 4 bases, J lost 6 bases, and 5 bases stayed unmatched. In germline, CDR1 is KGHSH, CDR2 LQKENI. CDR3 residues: CASSLSGRATEQYF. The CDR3 nucleotides are TGTGCCAGCTCACTTAGCGGGAGGGCCACCGAGCAGTACTTC.

The chain links TRBV9 to TRBJ1-3; D gene uncertain. Germline values: CDR1 SGDLS, CDR2 YYNGEE. V lost 0 bases, J lost 0 bases, and 13 bases lay in between. The CDR3 extends over 17 amino acids. The CDR3 sequence: CASSVVAGDLSGNTIYF. The CDR3 region has the DNA TGTGCCAGCAGCGTAGTCGCGGGAGACCTCTCTGGAAACACCATATATTTT.

The chain couples TRBV11-3 to TRBJ2-2; TRBD1 might be the D (5 bases). The CDR3 covers 14 residues. Germline assignment: CDR1 SGHNT and CDR2 YENEEA. V dropped 8 bases and J dropped 1 base, with 11 bases sitting between them. The CDR3 reads CASQRQWNTGELFF. DNA for the CDR3: TGTGCCAGCCAACGACAGTGGAACACCGGGGAGCTGTTTTTT.

This clone was detected only once. The chain employs TRBV13 and TRBJ2-7; 13 positions agree with TRBD2. Germline trimming cut 5 bases from V and 5 bases from J; bases unmatched to any gene: 9. Germline V gives CDR1 PRHDT, CDR2 FYEKMQ (reference sequence). The CDR3 is 16 residues long. The CDR3 reads CASSRRLAGGAHEQYF. CDR3 coding DNA: TGTGCCAGCAGCCGCCGACTAGCGGGGGGAGCCCACGAGCAGTACTTC. The full variable domain, its missing parts supplied by reference TRBV13 and TRBJ2-7, is AAGVIQSPRHLIKEKRETATLKCYPIPRHDTVYWYQQGPGQDPQFLISFYEKMQSDKGSIPDRFSAQQFSDYHSELNMSSLELGDSALYFCASSRRLAGGAHEQYFGPGTRLTVT.

The rearrangement uses TRBV18 and TRBJ1-1, with 8 positions matching TRBD1. From germline, CDR1 is KGHSH and CDR2 LQKENI. With V trimmed by 3 bases and J by 4 bases, 10 bases remained unmatched. The CDR3 contains 16 residues. The CDR3, as DNA: TGTGCCAGCTCACCTACAAGGACAGGGAGGGGCACTGAAGCTTTCTTT. Translated: CASSPTRTGRGTEAFF.

This clone occurred once. The chain combines TRBV6-1 with TRBJ1-2, with D unresolved. CDR1 is MNHNS and CDR2 is SASEGT in the germline V gene. The V gene lost 1 base and the J gene lost 8 bases, with 17 bases spanning the gap. The CDR3 has 15 amino acids. The CDR3 nucleotides read TGTGCCAGCAGTGAAGGTTTCGGCCCTTCGGGGGGCTACACCTTC. Residues: CASSEGFGPSGGYTF.

The V and J genes are TRBV19 and TRBJ2-1; 9 nucleotides match TRBD1. V lost 7 bases and J lost 7; bases outside the gene matches: 11. This CDR3 has 15 amino acids. Per germline, CDR1 LNHDA and CDR2 SQIVND (reference sequence). The CDR3 loop reads CASTSDTGGRNEQFF. The CDR3 nucleotides are TGTGCCAGTACTTCCGATACAGGGGGCAGGAATGAGCAGTTCTTC.

This rearrangement joins TRBV4-1 to TRBJ1-1; possibly TRBD1 for D (6 bases). CDR3 length: 15 amino acids. The germline V gene encodes CDR1 MGHRA and CDR2 YSYEKL. Trimming shortened V by 7 bases and J by 5 bases, and 20 bases separated the two germline ends. This CDR3 reads CASKQGLSFLTEAFF. The CDR3 region has the DNA TGCGCCAGCAAACAGGGTTTGTCATTTTTGACTGAAGCTTTCTTT.

The J gene is TRBJ1-1, the V gene TRBV19, with D uncertain. V lost 3 bases, J lost 3 bases, and 11 bases lay in between. Germline CDR1 and CDR2: LNHDA and SQIVND (reference sequence). The CDR3 runs 14 residues. DNA of the CDR3: TGTGCCAGTAGTATTGCCCCGAGTTACACTGAAGCTTTCTTT. It encodes CASSIAPSYTEAFF.

This chain uses TRBV11-2 with TRBJ2-7; TRBD2 agrees at 9 bases. Germline CDR1 is SGHAT and CDR2 is FQNNGV. J was trimmed by 2 bases and V by 5 bases; bases with no gene match: 7. This CDR3 contains 15 residues. CDR3 protein: CASSVTSGPTYEQYF. CDR3 bases: TGTGCCAGCAGCGTTACTAGCGGGCCTACCTACGAGCAGTACTTC.

This clone has only one observation. The J gene is TRBJ2-3, the V gene TRBV5-4, with D possibly TRBD1 on 5 matching bases. This CDR3 spans 14 amino acids. Germline CDR1 reads SGHNT; CDR2 reads YYREEE (reference sequence). V was shortened by 0 bases and J by 2 bases, with 7 bases between the two germline ends. The DNA for the CDR3 is TGTGCCAGCAGCTTGGGACAGCTCACAGATACGCAGTATTTT. Protein: CASSLGQLTDTQYF. Looking up the rest from reference TRBV5-4 and TRBJ2-3 gives the full variable domain: ETGVTQSPTHLIKTRGQQVTLRCSSQSGHNTVSWYQQALGQGPQFIFQYYREEENGRGNFPPRFSGLQFPNYSSELNVNALELDDSALYLCASSLGQLTDTQYFGPGTRLTVL.

V gene TRBV30 combines with J gene TRBJ2-1, with D unresolved. There are 11 residues in the CDR3. Per germline, CDR1 GTSNPN and CDR2 SVGIG (reference sequence). The V and J ends lost 2 bases and 10 bases respectively, with 9 bases between them. The CDR3 loop reads CAWSPGLEQFF. Here the CDR3 DNA reads TGTGCCTGGAGTCCCGGGTTGGAGCAGTTCTTC.

The chain carries TRBV10-1 and TRBJ2-1, with D possibly TRBD2 on 7 matching bases. Germline V CDR1 and CDR2: WNHNN, SYGVQD (reference sequence). V lost 2 bases and J 1 base, leaving 12 bases between the germline ends. The CDR3 loop spans 16 amino acids. The DNA for the CDR3 is TGCGCCAGCAGTGAGAGAGGGGGAGGGTCCTACAATGAGCAGTTCTTC. Translating gives CASSERGGGSYNEQFF.

The V gene is TRBV30, the J gene TRBJ1-1, with 9 bases fitting TRBD1. V gave up 4 bases and J gave up 0 bases; unmatched junction bases: 3. The germline gives CDR1 GTSNPN, CDR2 SVGIG (reference sequence). The CDR3 sequence is 14 residues long. As DNA, the CDR3 is TGTGCCTGGATGGGACAGGGCCTGAACACTGAAGCTTTCTTT. This encodes CAWMGQGLNTEAFF.

The chain couples TRBV2 to TRBJ2-7; D call uncertain. The CDR3 is made up of 14 amino acids. Germline lookup yields CDR1 SNHLY and CDR2 FYNNEI. V lost 2 bases and J 6 bases, leaving 14 bases between the germline ends. The CDR3 region has the DNA TGTGCCAGCAGTGAAACTTCCCCGACGGGCGAGCAGTACTTC. Protein: CASSETSPTGEQYF.

The chain recombines TRBV21-1 with TRBJ2-5; the D call in the table, TRBD1, was not verified against the DNA. TRBV21-1 is given as a pseudogene. This CDR3 is 13 amino acids long. This CDR3 is CASSITGRETQYF. Written as DNA, the CDR3 is TGTGCCAGCAGCATCACAGGGAGAGAGACCCAGTACTTC.

V is TRBV10-3 and J is TRBJ1-1, with 10 bases fitting TRBD1. The CDR3 consists of 16 residues. The germline V gene has CDR1 ENHRY and CDR2 SYGVKD. J was trimmed by 5 bases and V by 2 bases; bases with no gene match: 8. In DNA, the CDR3 is TGTGCCATCAGTGAGGCGGACAGGGGGGTTTGGACTGAAGCTTTCTTT. Translation gives CAISEADRGVWTEAFF.

The J gene is TRBJ2-1, the V gene TRBV6-5, with D perhaps matching TRBD2 (5 bases). V dropped 2 bases and J dropped 2 bases, with 13 bases sitting between them. CDR1 is MNHEY and CDR2 is SVGAGI in the germline V gene. The CDR3 spans 16 residues. As DNA, the CDR3 is TGTGCCAGCAGTTACGTGGCTAGCTTCGCCTACAATGAGCAGTTCTTC. Its protein product is CASSYVASFAYNEQFF.